This entry lists 29 T cell receptor beta chains sequenced from one sample in a study of CD8+CD57+ T cells in acquired aplastic anemia. Genomic DNA provided the template from which TCR beta VDJ and CDR3 profiles were obtained. TCRdb fed the reads into MiXCR, producing one record per CDR3 protein. Of 300,000 or so distinct CDR3 sequences detected, around three fifths appear once; the ten largest clones hold approximately 8%. Sequences were obtained from sorted CD4+, CD8+, or CD8+CD57+ T cells (not recorded which) from PBMCs. These receptors were taken from a human donor with severe aplastic anemia or a healthy control (not recorded which).

This clonotype showed up many times. The chain combines TRBV7-2 with TRBJ2-7; D call uncertain. The CDR3 is made up of 13 amino acids. The ends were cut back, 1 base at V and 4 bases at J, with 8 bases in the middle. Germline-derived CDR1 and CDR2 are SGHTA and FQGNSA. CDR3 DNA: TGTGCCAGCAGCTTAGAGGCAGAGTACGAGCAGTACTTC. Translated: CASSLEAEYEQYF.

The V gene is TRBV19, the J gene TRBJ2-1, with no clear D. Germline V gene sequence: CDR1 LNHDA, CDR2 SQIVND (reference sequence). CDR3 length: 15 amino acids. V gave up 6 bases and J gave up 0 bases, with 12 bases separating them. CDR3 sequence (DNA): TGTGCCAGTAGGAGACGCCCGTCCTCCTACAATGAGCAGTTCTTC. As protein: CASRRRPSSYNEQFF.

This clonotype was counted many times. The chain carries TRBV19 and TRBJ2-2, with 9 bases that match TRBD2. The length of the CDR3 is 17 residues. The germline CDR1 and CDR2 sequences are LNHDA and SQIVND (reference sequence). V was clipped by 4 bases and J by 0 bases; unmatched bases: 6. DNA for the CDR3: TGTGCCAGTAGTAAAGGTAGCGGGGGACCGAACACCGGGGAGCTGTTTTTT. Amino acids: CASSKGSGGPNTGELFF.

This clonotype was observed many times. The genes are TRBV6-6 and TRBJ1-2, with TRBD1 matching 7 bases. The germline gives CDR1 MNHNY, CDR2 SVGAGI (reference sequence). The CDR3 has 13 amino acids. The junction had 2 bases not matched to a gene; V was cut back by 5 bases and J by 2 bases. The CDR3 region has the DNA TGTGCCAGCAGTAAGACAGGGAACTATGGCTACACCTTC. Translated: CASSKTGNYGYTF.

This clonotype was seen more than once but under ten times. V usage is TRBV24-1 and J usage is TRBJ2-3; 7 nucleotides line up with TRBD2. V lost 3 bases and J lost 5; bases outside the gene matches: 7. The CDR3 has 15 amino acids. Per the germline V gene, CDR1 is KGHDR and CDR2 is SFDVKD. The CDR3 spells CATSDASGTEDTQYF. As DNA, the CDR3 is TGTGCCACCAGTGATGCCAGCGGGACGGAAGATACGCAGTATTTT.

The V call is TRBV20-1, the J call TRBJ1-2; D is unresolved. The germline V gene has CDR1 DFQATT and CDR2 SNEGSKA (reference sequence). CDR3 length: 15 amino acids. V was pared by 0 bases and J by 7 bases, with 18 bases between. CDR3 coding DNA: TGCAGTGCTAGAGATCCCCGCGCCCAAGTCGGTGGCTACACCTTC. It specifies CSARDPRAQVGGYTF.

J is TRBJ2-7 and V is TRBV3-1; unclear D gene. The CDR3 loop spans 12 amino acids. V lost 3 bases, J lost 6 bases, and 9 bases lay in between. In germline, CDR1 is LGHDT, CDR2 YNNKEL (reference sequence). The CDR3 nucleotides read TGTGCCAGCAGCCATAGTAGGTCCGAGCAGTACTTC. This translates into CASSHSRSEQYF.

This clonotype has only a few counts. This chain uses TRBV20-1 with TRBJ1-2; the match to TRBD1 covers 9 bases. This CDR3 comprises 11 residues. The germline CDR1 and CDR2 sequences are DFQATT and SNEGSKA (reference sequence). The V gene end was trimmed by 4 bases and the J gene end by 10 bases; junction bases not matched to a gene: 4. CDR3 loop: CSAMGQGDYTF. CDR3 sequence (DNA): TGCAGTGCTATGGGACAGGGAGACTACACCTTC.

The table lists this clonotype with many counts. J is TRBJ2-3 and V is TRBV19; D is perhaps TRBD2 (5 bases). Germline values: CDR1 LNHDA, CDR2 SQIVND (reference sequence). There are 16 residues in the CDR3. Trimming took 2 bases from V and 1 from J, leaving 13 bases between them. The CDR3 DNA reads TGTGCCAGTAGTATATTACGGGGTGGGCGCACAGATACGCAGTATTTT. This encodes CASSILRGGRTDTQYF.

This clonotype was found many times. The genes are TRBV20-1 and TRBJ1-1; D perhaps matches TRBD1 (5 bases). Germline V lookup: CDR1 DFQATT, CDR2 SNEGSKA (reference sequence). This CDR3 is built from 13 residues. The V and J ends lost 6 bases and 3 bases respectively, with 14 bases between them. CDR3 region: CSAGGGFDTEAFF. The DNA for the CDR3 is TGCAGTGCGGGGGGGGGATTTGACACTGAAGCTTTCTTT.

The V call is TRBV25-1, the J call TRBJ1-2; D is undetermined. V was pared by 7 bases and J by 7 bases, with 13 bases between. This CDR3 has 12 amino acids. The germline gives CDR1 MGHDK, CDR2 SYGVNS. Here the CDR3 reads CASNSWALGYTF. CDR3 coding DNA: TGTGCCAGCAATAGTTGGGCGCTTGGCTACACCTTC.

The gene calls are TRBV20-1 and TRBJ2-3, with D maybe TRBD2 (6 bases). V was trimmed by 5 bases and J by 0 bases, leaving 12 bases between them. This CDR3 has 14 residues. CDR1 and CDR2 from the germline V gene are DFQATT and SNEGSKA (reference sequence). CDR3 amino acids: CSAQLGGSTDTQYF. CDR3 bases: TGCAGTGCTCAGTTGGGGGGAAGCACAGATACGCAGTATTTT.

This clonotype was seen a few times. This rearrangement joins TRBV2 to TRBJ1-5, with 10 bases fitting TRBD1. Germline CDR1 SNHLY, CDR2 FYNNEI. The length of the CDR3 is 15 residues. Losses at the gene ends were 6 bases for V and 3 bases for J; bases not matched to a gene: 5. CDR3 sequence: CASREGQGINQPQHF. CDR3 sequence (DNA): TGTGCCAGCAGGGAGGGACAGGGGATCAATCAGCCCCAGCATTTT.

The rearrangement joins TRBV10-3 to TRBJ1-6; D might be TRBD1 (6 bases). Trimming took off 8 bases at V and 2 bases at J, with 16 bases between the two ends. The germline V gene encodes CDR1 ENHRY and CDR2 SYGVKD. This CDR3 region has 16 residues. The CDR3 DNA is TGTGCCATCGGTAAACAGGGTAGTACCTATAATTCACCCCTCCACTTT. Its translation is CAIGKQGSTYNSPLHF.

This clonotype was seen a handful of times. This clone may be a read error of a much larger clone one base away. The V call is TRBV11-3, the J call TRBJ1-1; D gene ambiguous. This CDR3 comprises 13 residues. With 5 bases removed from V and 5 bases from J, the gap between germline ends came to 12 bases. The V gene's germline CDR1 is SGHNT and CDR2 YENEEA. CDR3 sequence (DNA): TGTGCCAGCAGCCACGGCAGGTGGACTGAAGCTTTCTTT. Translating it yields CASSHGRWTEAFF.

This clonotype appeared a few times. The chain joins TRBV10-3 to TRBJ1-1; D possibly corresponds to TRBD1 (6 bases). The CDR3 loop spans 14 amino acids. Germline CDR1 and CDR2: ENHRY and SYGVKD. Trimming left V 4 bases short and J 1 base short, with 10 bases between. The CDR3 sequence is CAISGGTRNTEAFF. Written as DNA, the CDR3 is TGTGCCATCAGTGGTGGGACAAGGAACACTGAAGCTTTCTTT.

Ten or more counts support this clonotype. The chain combines TRBV5-1 with TRBJ2-3; D is undetermined. Trimming removed 1 base at V and 3 bases at J, with 12 bases between. From germline, CDR1 is SGHRS and CDR2 YFSETQ. The CDR3 has 15 residues. The CDR3 coding sequence is TGCGCCAGCAGCTTGATCCCGGGCGAAACAGATACGCAGTATTTT. It is translated as CASSLIPGETDTQYF.

This sequence joins TRBV24-1 and TRBJ1-1; D is perhaps TRBD1 (6 bases). The length of the CDR3 is 13 residues. Germline CDR1 reads KGHDR; CDR2 reads SFDVKD. Trimming stripped 4 bases from V and 7 bases from J, with 12 bases between. CDR3 protein: CATSDYTGNEAFF. The CDR3 region has the DNA TGTGCCACCAGTGACTATACAGGGAATGAAGCTTTCTTT.

This chain joins TRBV10-3 and TRBJ2-7, with 9 bases matching TRBD2. Looked up from germline, CDR1 is ENHRY and CDR2 is SYGVKD. This CDR3 comprises 16 residues. With 3 bases clipped from V and 3 bases from J, the junction kept 9 bases outside the gene matches. CDR3 nucleotides: TGTGCCATCAGTGATCCTAGTAGCGGGGGCTTCTACGAGCAGTACTTC. The encoded protein is CAISDPSSGGFYEQYF.

V is TRBV7-9 and J is TRBJ1-2; TRBD1 is a possible D gene (5 bases). Germline CDR1 and CDR2: SEHNR and FQNEAQ (reference sequence). V lost 1 base and J lost 2, with 17 bases in between. The CDR3 is 17 residues long. For the CDR3, the DNA is TGTGCCAGCAGCTTAGGCGGGACCGCGGCCTACAACTATGGCTACACCTTC. It yields the protein CASSLGGTAAYNYGYTF.

At least ten counts were recorded for this clonotype. This chain joins TRBV18 and TRBJ1-1, with a possible D match to TRBD1 (6 bases). V was clipped by 1 base and J by 5 bases, with 11 bases between them. Germline V gene data show CDR1 as KGHSH and CDR2 as LQKENI. The CDR3 runs 14 residues. The CDR3 DNA sequence: TGTGCCAGCTCACCACTGGGGGGCCGGACTGAAGCTTTCTTT. It yields the protein CASSPLGGRTEAFF.

In regard to this clonotype: An end of the junction does not agree with germline; a read error may underlie this. The gene calls are TRBV5-1 and TRBJ2-3; 16 bases map to TRBD2. Germline values: CDR1 SGHRS, CDR2 YFSETQ. The CDR3 totals 16 residues. CDR3 nucleotide sequence: TGCGCCAGCACCTTGGGACTAGCGGGGGGGCCGGATACGCAGTATTTT. Protein: CASTLGLAGGPDTQYF.

Ten or more counts support this clonotype. This rearrangement joins TRBV5-1 to TRBJ1-4; 9 bases align to TRBD1. Germline V gives CDR1 SGHRS, CDR2 YFSETQ. The CDR3 has 18 amino acids. The ends lost 2 bases at V and 8 bases at J; junction bases unmatched: 16. In nucleotides, the CDR3 is TGCGCCAGCAGCTTCGGTCTACAGGGGGCGGGTAGAGAAGAAAAACTGTTTTTT. Translating gives CASSFGLQGAGREEKLFF. Using reference TRBV5-1 and TRBJ1-4 for the parts outside the CDR3, the full variable domain is KAGVTQTPRYLIKTRGQQVTLSCSPISGHRSVSWYQQTPGQGLQFLFEYFSETQRNKGNFPGRFSGRQFSNSRSEMNVSTLELGDSALYLCASSFGLQGAGREEKLFFGSGTQLSVL.

The chain has TRBV9 and TRBJ2-1, with 8 bases fitting TRBD2. Unmatched junction bases numbered 1, after V lost 2 bases and J lost 0 bases. The CDR3 has 15 amino acids. From germline, CDR1 is SGDLS and CDR2 YYNGEE. DNA for the CDR3: TGTGCCAGCAGCGTGGGGACTAGCTCCTACAATGAGCAGTTCTTC. Encoded protein: CASSVGTSSYNEQFF.

The chain has TRBV15 and TRBJ2-7; D gene unclear. The CDR3 sequence is 14 residues long. The V gene's germline CDR1 is LNHNV and CDR2 YYDKDF (reference sequence). V shed 3 bases and J shed 3 bases, with 12 bases lying between them. The CDR3 spells CATSSLADGYEQYF. In DNA, the CDR3 is TGTGCCACCAGCAGCTTGGCCGACGGCTACGAGCAGTACTTC.

The CDR3 region is CAITGQLNEKLFF. CDR3 nucleotide sequence: TGTGCCATCACGGGGCAGCTTAATGAAAAACTGTTTTTT. The chain recombines TRBV10-3 with TRBJ1-4; D is perhaps TRBD1 (5 bases). This CDR3 has 13 residues. CDR1 is ENHRY, CDR2 SYGVKD, per germline. Trimming shortened V by 7 bases and J by 4 bases, and 10 bases separated the two germline ends.

The V call is TRBV20-1, the J call TRBJ2-7; D not resolved. Germline CDR1 DFQATT, CDR2 SNEGSKA (reference sequence). This CDR3 has 12 amino acids. The V end lost 3 bases, the J end lost 3 bases, and 9 bases lay between the germline ends. This CDR3 reads CSARDGNYEQYF. The CDR3 region has the DNA TGCAGTGCTAGGGACGGAAACTACGAGCAGTACTTC.

This clonotype was detected a few times. V usage is TRBV20-1 and J usage is TRBJ1-1; possible D gene TRBD1, 5 bases. There are 14 residues in the CDR3. In germline, CDR1 is DFQATT, CDR2 SNEGSKA (reference sequence). Trimming removed 3 bases at V and 5 bases at J, with 16 bases between. DNA for the CDR3: TGCAGTGCTAGGTTCCAGGGTCTATATACTGAAGCTTTCTTT. Translated, it gives CSARFQGLYTEAFF.

This clonotype was seen many times. The J gene is TRBJ1-2, the V gene TRBV7-9, with D uncertain. The CDR3 is made up of 13 amino acids. CDR1 SEHNR and CDR2 FQNEAQ come from the germline V gene (reference sequence). Trimming took off 5 bases at V and 1 base at J, with 8 bases between the two ends. The CDR3 DNA reads as TGTGCCAGCAGCCCTAGTTATAACTATGGCTACACCTTC. It yields the protein CASSPSYNYGYTF.